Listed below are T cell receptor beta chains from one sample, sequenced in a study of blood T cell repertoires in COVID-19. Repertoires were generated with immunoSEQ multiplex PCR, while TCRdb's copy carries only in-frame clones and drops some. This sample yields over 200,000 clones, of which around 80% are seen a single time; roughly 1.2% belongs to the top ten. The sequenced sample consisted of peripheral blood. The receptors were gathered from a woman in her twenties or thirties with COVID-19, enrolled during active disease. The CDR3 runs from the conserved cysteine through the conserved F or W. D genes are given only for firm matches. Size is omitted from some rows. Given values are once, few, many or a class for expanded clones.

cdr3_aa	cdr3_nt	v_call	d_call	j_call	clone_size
CASSQVEGGVQPQHF	TGTGCCAGCAGCCAAGTTGAGGGAGGAGTTCAGCCCCAGCATTTT	TRBV3-1/TRBV3-2	.	TRBJ1-5	.
CASSSGQGASSPLHF	TGTGCCAGCAGCTCCGGACAGGGTGCTAGTTCACCCCTCCACTTT	TRBV7-2	TRBD1	TRBJ1-6	.
CASNPTGPRGTIYF	TGTGCCAGTAACCCGACAGGCCCCCGGGGCACCATATATTTT	TRBV19	.	TRBJ1-3	.
CASSPGLASVLTF	TGTGCCAGCAGCCCTGGACTAGCGAGCGTCCTGACTTTC	TRBV5-4	TRBD2	TRBJ2-6	.
CASSRTRPYEQYF	TGTGCCAGCAGCCGGACTAGGCCCTACGAGCAGTACTTC	TRBV27	TRBD2	TRBJ2-7	.
CASSFRSRQADGELFF	TGCGCCAGCAGCTTCCGTTCGAGACAGGCCGACGGGGAACTGTTTTTT	TRBV5-1	.	TRBJ1-4	.
CASNKIQAGTEAFF	TGTGCCAGCAACAAAATTCAAGCGGGCACTGAAGCTTTCTTT	TRBV5-6	.	TRBJ1-1	few
CASSLNKAYEQYF	TGTGCCAGCAGCTTAAACAAAGCCTACGAGCAGTACTTC	TRBV7-3	.	TRBJ2-7	few
CASSLVVGSGGSGANVLTF	TGTGCCAGCAGCTTAGTTGTAGGTAGCGGCGGCTCTGGGGCCAACGTCCTGACTTTC	TRBV7-2	.	TRBJ2-6	.
CASSGSGGKNTEAFF	TGTGCCAGCAGCGGGTCAGGGGGAAAGAACACTGAAGCTTTCTTT	TRBV9	TRBD1	TRBJ1-1	.
CASSRLGRVQETQYF	TGTGCCAGCTCACGCCTGGGCAGGGTCCAAGAGACCCAGTACTTC	TRBV18	.	TRBJ2-5	.
CASSFSVILEDTQYF	TGTGCCAGCAGCTTTAGTGTGATCCTAGAGGATACGCAGTATTTT	TRBV5-4	.	TRBJ2-3	once
CSSTGPDTQYF	TGCAGCTCCACAGGGCCAGATACGCAGTATTTT	TRBV29-1	.	TRBJ2-3	.
CASSLTSGSETQYF	TGTGCCAGCAGCCTGACTAGCGGGAGTGAGACCCAGTACTTC	TRBV5-4	TRBD2	TRBJ2-5	.
CASSTGGYNSPLHF	TGTGCCAGCAGCACAGGGGGCTATAATTCACCCCTCCACTTT	TRBV7-6	TRBD1	TRBJ1-6	.
CASISDRAGGTGELFF	TGTGCCAGCATCTCTGACAGGGCGGGCGGAACCGGGGAGCTGTTTTTT	TRBV7-2	TRBD1	TRBJ2-2	.
CSVSGEGAKNIQYF	TGCAGCGTCTCAGGGGAAGGGGCCAAAAACATTCAGTACTTC	TRBV29-1	.	TRBJ2-4	once
CASSLAGSTTDTQYF	TGTGCCAGCAGCTTAGCCGGGTCGACCACAGATACGCAGTATTTT	TRBV7-9	.	TRBJ2-3	many
CASSIVGQGGYEQYF	TGTGCCAGTAGTATAGTAGGACAGGGAGGCTACGAGCAGTACTTC	TRBV19	TRBD1	TRBJ2-7	.
CASTLDRARGNTIYF	TGTGCCAGCACATTGGACAGGGCGAGAGGAAACACCATATATTTT	TRBV6-5	TRBD1	TRBJ1-3	.
CASSLPGGSNYGYTF	TGTGCCAGCAGCTTACCAGGGGGCTCTAACTATGGCTACACCTTC	TRBV7-9	TRBD1	TRBJ1-2	.
CASSVASVPSADTQYF	TGTGCCAGCAGCGTAGCTTCGGTCCCAAGCGCAGATACGCAGTATTTT	TRBV9	.	TRBJ2-3	.
CASGVGLSYEQYF	TGTGCTAGTGGTGTAGGACTCTCCTACGAGCAGTACTTC	TRBV12-5	.	TRBJ2-7	once
CASSSSSAGDIQYF	TGTGCCAGCAGCTCGTCTAGCGCCGGGGACATTCAGTACTTC	TRBV7-2	.	TRBJ2-4	.
CASRLLGGRDKNIQYF	TGTGCCAGCAGACTACTCGGGGGGCGCGACAAAAACATTCAGTACTTC	TRBV27	.	TRBJ2-4	.
CASSYGQGLHLAFF	TGTGCCAGCAGTTACGGGCAGGGGCTTCATTTAGCTTTCTTT	TRBV6-6	.	TRBJ1-1	.
CASSESPESSPLHF	TGTGCCAGCAGTGAATCCCCCGAGAGTTCACCCCTCCACTTT	TRBV6-1	.	TRBJ1-6	.
CASSYHPGGESYGYTF	TGTGCCAGCAGTTACCATCCAGGGGGCGAAAGCTATGGCTACACCTTC	TRBV6-2/TRBV6-3	TRBD1	TRBJ1-2	.
CSVGASLNSPLHF	TGCAGCGTTGGGGCGAGCCTTAATTCACCCCTCCACTTT	TRBV29-1	.	TRBJ1-6	few
CASSFRGMGTQYF	TGTGCCAGCAGCTTCAGGGGCATGGGTACGCAGTATTTT	TRBV7-2	.	TRBJ2-3	.
CASSQEGGRKGDTQYF	TGCGCCAGCAGCCAAGAAGGCGGGAGGAAAGGGGATACGCAGTATTTT	TRBV4-3	TRBD2	TRBJ2-3	.
CASTRTNTEAFF	TGTGCCAGCACCCGAACTAACACTGAAGCTTTCTTT	TRBV6-5	.	TRBJ1-1	.
CASSLQGANYEQYF	TGTGCCAGCAGTTTACAGGGGGCTAACTACGAGCAGTACTTC	TRBV27	TRBD1	TRBJ2-7	few
CASGSGPGNEQFF	TGCGCCAGCGGTTCAGGGCCAGGGAATGAGCAGTTCTTC	TRBV10-2	.	TRBJ2-1	.
CASSLAGQLYGYTF	TGTGCCAGCAGCTTAGCGGGACAGCTCTATGGCTACACCTTC	TRBV7-2	TRBD1	TRBJ1-2	few
CSVEETRGNEQYF	TGCAGCGTTGAAGAGACTCGGGGAAACGAGCAGTACTTC	TRBV29-1	.	TRBJ2-7	.
CASSFSGKAGELFF	TGTGCCAGCAGCTTTAGCGGGAAGGCCGGGGAGCTGTTTTTT	TRBV9	TRBD2	TRBJ2-2	few
CASSFVELAGGTGNEQFF	TGTGCCAGCAGCTTTGTAGAACTAGCGGGAGGTACTGGCAATGAGCAGTTCTTC	TRBV7-9	TRBD2	TRBJ2-1	.
CASMDMNEQFF	TGTGCCAGTATGGACATGAATGAGCAGTTCTTC	TRBV19	.	TRBJ2-1	.
CASTNWESSYNSPLHF	TGTGCCAGCACAAACTGGGAGAGCTCCTATAATTCACCCCTCCACTTT	TRBV7-8	.	TRBJ1-6	.
CASSSLGQGHNYGYTF	TGTGCCAGCAGTTCGCTGGGGCAGGGGCATAACTATGGCTACACCTTC	TRBV5-4	.	TRBJ1-2	.
CASSDRTTTIEDGYTF	TGTGCCAGCAGCGATCGGACAACTACTATTGAGGATGGCTACACCTTC	TRBV9	.	TRBJ1-2	.
CASSLAGGSTDTQYF	TGTGCCAGCAGCCTAGCGGGGGGAAGCACAGATACGCAGTATTTT	TRBV7-6	TRBD2	TRBJ2-3	.
CASSLMAGSGTDTQYF	TGTGCCAGCAGCTTAATGGCAGGTTCGGGCACAGATACGCAGTATTTT	TRBV7-3	.	TRBJ2-3	.
CAISGTSGGARDTQYF	TGTGCCATCAGTGGCACTAGCGGGGGGGCTAGAGATACGCAGTATTTT	TRBV10-3	TRBD2	TRBJ2-3	.
CASSQGKAGWGTGELFF	TGTGCCAGCAGCCAAGGAAAAGCGGGATGGGGCACCGGGGAGCTGTTTTTT	TRBV3-1/TRBV3-2	TRBD2	TRBJ2-2	.